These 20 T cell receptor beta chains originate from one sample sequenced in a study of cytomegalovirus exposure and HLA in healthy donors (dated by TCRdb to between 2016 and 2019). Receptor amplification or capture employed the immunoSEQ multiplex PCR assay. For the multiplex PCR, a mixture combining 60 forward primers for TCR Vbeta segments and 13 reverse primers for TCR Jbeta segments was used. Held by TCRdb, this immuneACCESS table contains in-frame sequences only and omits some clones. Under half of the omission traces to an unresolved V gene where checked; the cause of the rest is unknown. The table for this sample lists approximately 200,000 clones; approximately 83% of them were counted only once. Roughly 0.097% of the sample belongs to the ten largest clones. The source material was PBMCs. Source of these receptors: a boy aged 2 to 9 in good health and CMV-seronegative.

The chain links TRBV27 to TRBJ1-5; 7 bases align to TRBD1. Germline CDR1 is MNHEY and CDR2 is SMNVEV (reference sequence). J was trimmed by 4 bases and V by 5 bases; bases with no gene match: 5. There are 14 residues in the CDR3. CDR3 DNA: TGTGCCAGCAGTAGGTCAGGGGGGAATCAGCCCCAGCATTTT. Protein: CASSRSGGNQPQHF.

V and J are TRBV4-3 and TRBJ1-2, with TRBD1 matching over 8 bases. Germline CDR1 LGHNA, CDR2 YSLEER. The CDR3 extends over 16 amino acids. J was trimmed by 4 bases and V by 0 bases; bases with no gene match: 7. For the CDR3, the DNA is TGCGCCAGCAGCCAAGAGAACGACAGGGGAAGCTATGGCTACACCTTC. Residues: CASSQENDRGSYGYTF.

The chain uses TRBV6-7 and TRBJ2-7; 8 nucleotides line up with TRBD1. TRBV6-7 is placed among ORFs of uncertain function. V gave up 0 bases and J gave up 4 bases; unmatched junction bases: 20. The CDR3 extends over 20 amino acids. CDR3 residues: CASSYSVRAPGTGPPYEQYF. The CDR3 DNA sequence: TGTGCCAGCAGTTACTCGGTCAGGGCCCCCGGGACAGGACCCCCTTACGAGCAGTACTTC.

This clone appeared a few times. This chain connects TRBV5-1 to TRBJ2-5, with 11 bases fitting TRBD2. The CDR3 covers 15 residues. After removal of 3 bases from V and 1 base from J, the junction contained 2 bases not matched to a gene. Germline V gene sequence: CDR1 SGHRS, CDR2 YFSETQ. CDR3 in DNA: TGCGCCAGCAGCTGGGGACTAGCGGCCCAAGAGACCCAGTACTTC. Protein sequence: CASSWGLAAQETQYF.

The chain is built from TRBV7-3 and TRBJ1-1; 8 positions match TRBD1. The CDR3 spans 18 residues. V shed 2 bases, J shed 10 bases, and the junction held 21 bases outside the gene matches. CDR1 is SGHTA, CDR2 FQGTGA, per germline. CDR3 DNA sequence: TGTGCCAGCAGCTTAGGGGGGCCCACGGGGACAGGTCGCTCTCCAGCTTTCTTT. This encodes CASSLGGPTGTGRSPAFF.

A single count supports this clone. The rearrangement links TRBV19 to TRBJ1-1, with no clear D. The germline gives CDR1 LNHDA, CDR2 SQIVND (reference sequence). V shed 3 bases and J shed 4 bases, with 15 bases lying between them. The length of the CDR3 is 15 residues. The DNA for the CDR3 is TGTGCCAGTAGTATGAGGCAACCTCCTACCACTGAAGCTTTCTTT. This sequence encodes CASSMRQPPTTEAFF.

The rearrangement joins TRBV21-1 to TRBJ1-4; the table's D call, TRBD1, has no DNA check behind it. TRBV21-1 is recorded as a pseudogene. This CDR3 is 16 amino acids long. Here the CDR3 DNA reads TGTGCCAGCAGCAAGTACCTAGCAGGGGGTAGGGAAAAACTGTTTTTT. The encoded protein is CASSKYLAGGREKLFF.

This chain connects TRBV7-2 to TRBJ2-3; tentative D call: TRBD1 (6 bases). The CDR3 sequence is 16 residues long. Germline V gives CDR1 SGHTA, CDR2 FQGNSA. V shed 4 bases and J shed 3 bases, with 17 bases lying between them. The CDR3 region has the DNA TGTGCCAGCAGCTATAGGGGGACCGAATATACAGATACGCAGTATTTT. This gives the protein CASSYRGTEYTDTQYF.

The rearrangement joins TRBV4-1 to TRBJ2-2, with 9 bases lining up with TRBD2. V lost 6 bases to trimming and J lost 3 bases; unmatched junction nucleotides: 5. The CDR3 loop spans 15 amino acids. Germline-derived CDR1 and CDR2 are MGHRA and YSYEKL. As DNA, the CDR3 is TGCGCCAGCAGGGAGCGGGGGGCCGACACCGGGGAGCTGTTTTTT. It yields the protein CASRERGADTGELFF.

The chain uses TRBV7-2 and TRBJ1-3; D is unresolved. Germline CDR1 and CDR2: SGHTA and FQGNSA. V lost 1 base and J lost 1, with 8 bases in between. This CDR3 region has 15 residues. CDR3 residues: CASSLGHLSGNTIYF. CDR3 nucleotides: TGTGCCAGCAGCTTAGGACACCTGTCTGGAAACACCATATATTTT.

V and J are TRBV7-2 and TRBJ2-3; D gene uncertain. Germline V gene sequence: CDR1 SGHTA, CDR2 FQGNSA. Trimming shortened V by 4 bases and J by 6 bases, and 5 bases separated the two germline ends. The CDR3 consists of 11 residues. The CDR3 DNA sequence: TGTGCCAGCAGCTCGGAGGATACGCAGTATTTT. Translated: CASSSEDTQYF.

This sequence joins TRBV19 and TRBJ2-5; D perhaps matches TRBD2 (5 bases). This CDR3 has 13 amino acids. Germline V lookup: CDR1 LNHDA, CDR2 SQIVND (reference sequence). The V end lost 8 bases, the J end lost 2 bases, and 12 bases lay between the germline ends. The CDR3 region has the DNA TGTGCCAGTTGGCTGAGGGAGCAAGAGACCCAGTACTTC. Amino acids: CASWLREQETQYF.

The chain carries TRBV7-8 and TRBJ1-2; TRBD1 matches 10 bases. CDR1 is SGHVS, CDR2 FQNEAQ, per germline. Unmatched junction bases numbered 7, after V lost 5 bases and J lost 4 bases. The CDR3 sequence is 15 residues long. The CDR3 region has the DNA TGTGCCAGCAGCCCGACAGGGGGCAGGGGCTATGGCTACACCTTC. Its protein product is CASSPTGGRGYGYTF.

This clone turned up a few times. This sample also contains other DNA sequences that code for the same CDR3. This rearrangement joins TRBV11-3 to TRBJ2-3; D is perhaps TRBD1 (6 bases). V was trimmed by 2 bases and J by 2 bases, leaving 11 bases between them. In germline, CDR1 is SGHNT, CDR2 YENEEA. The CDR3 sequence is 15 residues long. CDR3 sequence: CASSLRGGHTDTQYF. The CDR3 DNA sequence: TGTGCCAGCAGCTTACGAGGGGGTCACACAGATACGCAGTATTTT.

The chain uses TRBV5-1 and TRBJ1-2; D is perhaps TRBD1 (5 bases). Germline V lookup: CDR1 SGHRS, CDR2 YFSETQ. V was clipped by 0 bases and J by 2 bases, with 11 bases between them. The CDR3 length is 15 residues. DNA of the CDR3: TGCGCCAGCAGCTTGGTTGGGGCGTTAAACTATGGCTACACCTTC. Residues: CASSLVGALNYGYTF.

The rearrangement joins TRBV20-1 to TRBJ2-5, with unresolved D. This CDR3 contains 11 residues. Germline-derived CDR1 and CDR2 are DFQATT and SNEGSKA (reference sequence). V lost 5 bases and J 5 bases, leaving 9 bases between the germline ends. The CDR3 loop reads CSAENLETQYF. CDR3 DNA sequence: TGCAGTGCTGAGAACTTGGAGACCCAGTACTTC.

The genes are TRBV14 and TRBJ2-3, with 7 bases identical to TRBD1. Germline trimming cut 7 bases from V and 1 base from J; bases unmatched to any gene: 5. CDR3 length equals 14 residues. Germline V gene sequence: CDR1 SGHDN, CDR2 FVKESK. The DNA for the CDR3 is TGTGCCAGCAACACAGGGGTCCGCACAGATACGCAGTATTTT. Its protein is CASNTGVRTDTQYF. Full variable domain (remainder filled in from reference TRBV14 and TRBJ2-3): EAGVTQFPSHSVIEKGQTVTLRCDPISGHDNLYWYRRVMGKEIKFLLHFVKESKQDESGMPNNRFLAERTGGTYSTLKVQPAELEDSGVYFCASNTGVRTDTQYFGPGTRLTVL.

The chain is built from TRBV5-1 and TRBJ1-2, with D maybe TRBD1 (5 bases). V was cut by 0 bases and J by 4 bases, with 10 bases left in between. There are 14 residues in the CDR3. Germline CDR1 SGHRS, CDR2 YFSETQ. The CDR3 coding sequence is TGCGCCAGCAGCTTGGATGGCAGGGTCTATGGCTACACCTTC. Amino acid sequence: CASSLDGRVYGYTF.

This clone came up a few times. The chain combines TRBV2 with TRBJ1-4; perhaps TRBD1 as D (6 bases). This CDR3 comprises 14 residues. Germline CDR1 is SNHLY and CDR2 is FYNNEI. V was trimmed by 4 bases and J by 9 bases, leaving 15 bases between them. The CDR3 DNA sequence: TGTGCCAGCAGTGGGGGACATAGGCCACAAAAACTGTTTTTT. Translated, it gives CASSGGHRPQKLFF. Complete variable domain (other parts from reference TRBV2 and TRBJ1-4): EPEVTQTPSHQVTQMGQEVILRCVPISNHLYFYWYRQILGQKVEFLVSFYNNEISEKSEIFDDQFSVERPDGSNFTLKIRSTKLEDSAMYFCASSGGHRPQKLFFGSGTQLSVL.

As DNA, the CDR3 is TGTGCCAGCAGCTCACGAGCTGAGAACACTGAAGCTTTCTTT. Its translation is CASSSRAENTEAFF. The chain is built from TRBV9 and TRBJ1-1; D not certain. The V and J ends lost 4 bases and 1 base respectively, with 11 bases between them. This CDR3 comprises 14 residues. Germline lookup yields CDR1 SGDLS and CDR2 YYNGEE.